Presented here are 18 T cell receptor beta chains from one specimen sequenced in a study of cytomegalovirus exposure and HLA in healthy donors. PCR amplification relied on 60 Vbeta primers (plus 13 Jbeta primers). The method was immunoSEQ multiplex PCR; TCRdb's version includes in-frame clones alone and lacks a portion of them. The sample data list roughly 190,000 clones. Sequences were obtained from PBMCs. The receptors come from a woman younger than 35 in good health and CMV-seropositive.

The genes are TRBV19 and TRBJ2-1, with 8 bases aligning to TRBD2. The CDR3 extends over 14 amino acids. The germline CDR1 and CDR2 sequences are LNHDA and SQIVND (reference sequence). V dropped 5 bases and J dropped 5; count of bases not matched to a gene: 5. This CDR3 reads CASSPRGGNNEQFF. DNA of the CDR3: TGTGCCAGTAGTCCACGGGGGGGCAACAATGAGCAGTTCTTC.

The rearrangement uses TRBV6-1 and TRBJ1-2; no clear D gene. With 5 bases removed from V and 2 bases from J, the gap between germline ends came to 9 bases. Germline CDR1 and CDR2: MNHNS and SASEGT. The CDR3 consists of 13 residues. CDR3 DNA sequence: TGTGCCAGCAGTTTGCAGTCCAACTATGGCTACACCTTC. Protein: CASSLQSNYGYTF.

The chain employs TRBV7-8 and TRBJ2-5, with D maybe TRBD1 (6 bases). Gene TRBJ2-7 matches the end of the DNA better, so the J call may be wrong. The CDR3 sequence is 13 residues long. The germline V gene encodes CDR1 SGHVS and CDR2 FQNEAQ. The CDR3 DNA sequence: TGTGCCAGCAACTCGGACAGAACCTACGAGCAGTACTTC. It codes for CASNSDRTYEQYF.

The CDR3 coding sequence is TGTGCCGACGATCTGGAGTGCACTGAAGCTTTCTTT. It yields the protein CADDLECTEAFF. The genes are TRBV7-3 and TRBJ1-1; no definite D call. Germline CDR1 SGHTA, CDR2 FQGTGA. The length of the CDR3 is 12 residues. V lost 11 bases, J lost 4 bases, and 14 bases lay in between. The full variable domain, its missing parts supplied by reference TRBV7-3 and TRBJ1-1, is GAGVSQTPSNKVTEKGKYVELRCDPISGHTALYWYRQSLGQGPEFLIYFQGTGAADDSGLPNDRFFAVRPEGSVSTLKIQRTERGDSAVYLCADDLECTEAFFGQGTRLTVV.

The CDR3 spells CASSTSGGRRETQYF. The CDR3 bases are TGTGCCAGCAGCACTAGCGGGGGGCGGAGAGAGACCCAGTACTTC. The chain combines TRBV11-3 with TRBJ2-5; 12 bases are shared with TRBD2. This CDR3 has 15 amino acids. Germline V lookup: CDR1 SGHNT, CDR2 YENEEA. J gave up 4 bases and V 5 bases, and 5 bases lay outside the gene matches.

The chain has TRBV11-2 and TRBJ2-1; D perhaps matches TRBD2 (5 bases). Trimming left V 1 base short and J 10 bases short, with 20 bases between. CDR1 and CDR2 from the germline V gene are SGHAT and FQNNGV. The CDR3 has 16 amino acids. The CDR3 DNA reads as TGTGCCAGCAGCTTAGTCCCCTCCGGACTGCCTGGGGAGCAGTTCTTC. It encodes CASSLVPSGLPGEQFF.

The V call is TRBV2, the J call TRBJ2-1; TRBD1 might be the D (5 bases). V lost 5 bases, J lost 4 bases, and 6 bases lay in between. The germline CDR1 and CDR2 sequences are SNHLY and FYNNEI. This CDR3 has 12 amino acids. The CDR3 is CASSYRYNEQFF. CDR3 nucleotide sequence: TGTGCCAGCAGTTACAGGTACAATGAGCAGTTCTTC.

The CDR3 DNA follows: TGTGCCAGCAGCCCCCATCGGAGACAGGGGTACAATGAGCAGTTCTTC. The encoded protein is CASSPHRRQGYNEQFF. The rearrangement uses TRBV7-9 and TRBJ2-1; 8 nucleotides agree with TRBD1. There are 16 residues in the CDR3. Looked up from germline, CDR1 is SEHNR and CDR2 is FQNEAQ (reference sequence). The V and J ends lost 5 bases and 4 bases, in that order; junction bases with no gene match: 10.

The V and J genes are TRBV10-1 and TRBJ2-1, with a weak D call TRBD2 (5 bases). With 0 bases removed from V and 5 bases from J, the gap between germline ends came to 11 bases. The CDR3 has 15 residues. Germline V gene sequence: CDR1 WNHNN, CDR2 SYGVQD (reference sequence). In nucleotides, the CDR3 is TGCGCCAGCAGTGAGTCGTCGGACTGGAACAATGAGCAGTTCTTC. Its translation is CASSESSDWNNEQFF.

This rearrangement joins TRBV19 to TRBJ2-1; TRBD2 might be the D (6 bases). V was cut by 3 bases and J by 3 bases, with 6 bases left in between. CDR1 LNHDA and CDR2 SQIVND come from the germline V gene (reference sequence). CDR3 length equals 13 residues. CDR3 protein: CASSIGGYNEQFF. DNA for the CDR3: TGTGCCAGTAGTATCGGGGGCTACAATGAGCAGTTCTTC.

The gene calls are TRBV21-1 and TRBJ2-5; the table gives TRBD2 as D, unverified against the DNA. TRBV21-1 is marked as a pseudogene. The CDR3 is made up of 20 amino acids. CDR3 loop: CASSTPEGTSKAKVGETQYF. The CDR3 coding sequence is TGTGCCAGCAGCACCCCGGAGGGGACTAGCAAAGCCAAGGTGGGGGAGACCCAGTACTTC.

This chain joins TRBV9 and TRBJ2-5; D may be TRBD1 (5 bases). Looked up from germline, CDR1 is SGDLS and CDR2 is YYNGEE. V was cut by 0 bases and J by 4 bases, with 7 bases left in between. This CDR3 contains 13 residues. The CDR3, as DNA: TGTGCCAGCAGCGTAGGCAGGGCAGAGACCCAGTACTTC. It is translated as CASSVGRAETQYF.

V is TRBV4-1 and J is TRBJ2-3; 9 bases are shared with TRBD2. V shed 0 bases and J 9 bases; nucleotides not matched to a gene: 7. The germline CDR1 and CDR2 sequences are MGHRA and YSYEKL. The length of the CDR3 is 15 residues. CDR3 nucleotide sequence: TGCGCCAGCAGCCAAGAGCGGGAGGGCCGAAGGACGCAGTATTTT. It translates to CASSQEREGRRTQYF.

The chain carries TRBV5-6 and TRBJ2-5; 12 nucleotides align to TRBD2. The CDR3 spans 17 residues. V shed 3 bases, J shed 2 bases, and the junction held 8 bases outside the gene matches. Germline CDR1 and CDR2: SGHDT and YYEEEE. The CDR3 loop reads CASSSALAGGGQETQYF. For the CDR3, the DNA is TGTGCCAGCAGCTCGGCACTAGCGGGAGGCGGGCAAGAGACCCAGTACTTC.

The J gene is TRBJ2-1, the V gene TRBV11-2; 7 positions agree with TRBD2. This CDR3 has 16 amino acids. Trimming removed 4 bases from V and 10 bases from J; junction bases left unmatched: 16. Looked up from germline, CDR1 is SGHAT and CDR2 is FQNNGV. In DNA, the CDR3 is TGTGCCAGCAGCTATGAGGCGGCCCTGGGGGGACTAGAGCAGTTCTTC. It codes for CASSYEAALGGLEQFF. The full variable domain, in which reference TRBV11-2 and TRBJ2-1 provide the parts outside the CDR3, is EAGVAQSPRYKIIEKRQSVAFWCNPISGHATLYWYQQILGQGPKLLIQFQNNGVVDDSQLPKDRFSAERLKGVDSTLKIQPAKLEDSAVYLCASSYEAALGGLEQFFGPGTRLTVL.

This chain connects TRBV19 to TRBJ2-4; 8 positions match TRBD2. Germline V gives CDR1 LNHDA, CDR2 SQIVND (reference sequence). Trimming took 7 bases from V and 0 from J; bases not matched to a gene: 11. The CDR3 is 17 residues long. The CDR3 DNA sequence: TGTGCCAGTAAGAGTAGCGGGGCGGCTTTAGCCAAAAACATTCAGTACTTC. Its translation is CASKSSGAALAKNIQYF.

The chain has TRBV28 and TRBJ1-1, with D tentatively TRBD1 (5 bases). The germline gives CDR1 MDHEN, CDR2 SYDVKM. This CDR3 has 15 residues. V lost 5 bases and J lost 1, with 14 bases in between. The CDR3 here is CASSPQTVTNTEAFF. For the CDR3, the DNA is TGTGCCAGCAGTCCCCAGACAGTAACGAACACTGAAGCTTTCTTT.

The chain recombines TRBV11-3 with TRBJ2-1, with 10 positions matching TRBD2. The CDR3 length is 16 residues. Germline CDR1 reads SGHNT; CDR2 reads YENEEA. J lost 4 bases, V lost 5 bases, and 8 bases had no gene match. The CDR3 loop is CASSLTAGGIYNEQFF. DNA of the CDR3: TGTGCCAGCAGCCTGACAGCGGGGGGGATATACAATGAGCAGTTCTTC.